The T cell receptor (beta chain) under discussion was sequenced for a study of T cell responses to AZD1222 COVID-19 vaccine (dated by TCRdb to 2020 to 2022). Regarding the research as a whole: AZD1222 recipients given second doses at about 4 weeks or at about 12 weeks were pooled, since spike-specific TCR depth and breadth were not found to differ between the two schedules. Trial participants were enrolled by age into 18-55, 56-69 and 70-plus year subgroups, with approximately 150, 30 and 60 TCR-sequenced participants respectively. A total of about 250 trial participants underwent TCR sequencing, of whom nearly 210 had received two doses of AZD1222 and some 25 had received two doses of the MenACWY control vaccine.

Per the publication, the time point label means: baseline before first vaccination. The vaccinee samples were drawn from two UK trials, COV001 and COV002, one of which was a single-blind randomized controlled phase 2/3 trial testing AZD1222 (ChAdOx1 nCoV-19) in healthy adults. For TCRbeta chain sequencing, PBMC samples from trial participants were taken at day 0 and at day 28 after the second dose. The CDR3 regions of human TCRbeta chains were subjected to immunosequencing. Per the source publication's procedure: TCRs in the repertoires were compared against a reference library of SARS-CoV-2-specific TCRs that had been generated with the MIRA antigen-specificity platform. Breadth was defined as the fraction of unique TCRs that were SARS-CoV-2-associated, and depth was defined as the fraction of total T cells that were SARS-CoV-2-associated. Using the MIRA data, every spike-specific TCR was mapped to the spike region that the TCR reacted to and assigned to either a CD4 or a CD8 class. Log10-transformed breadth and depth values were compared by one-way ANOVA with Sidak's multiple comparisons tests. Here the immuneACCESS table is served through TCRdb, limited to in-frame sequences with V and J called. Missing clones are a known gap in these copies; in checked studies unresolved V genes cover under half, and the rest lacks a known reason. The V and J calls and the clone size are those of that table, but D and trimming were determined from the DNA. Across this sample there are about 120,000 clones, with 85% to 90% seen only once. The ten largest clones capture approximately 7.6% of the sample.

Note on this clone: The target of this receptor is not known. One base away there is no much larger clone; base qualities are not given.

What the work shows at the level of the full study, not this receptor alone: Conclusions about previously exposed vaccinees were limited because only 5 or 6 AZD1222 recipients were SARS-CoV-2 seropositive at baseline. The 56-69-year group was small, and its depth increase did not reach significance, likely because of low power. After two AZD1222 doses, spike-specific TCR breadth and depth were significantly higher than at day 0 and than in MenACWY recipients. Participants were mostly white British and included more females than males, and it was suggested by the authors that clonal diversity may have been underestimated. Because no samples from the day 14 peak response were available, repertoires could be characterized only after the peak T cell response. Reportedly, almost half of the unique spike-specific TCRs recognized epitopes lying outside the regions that are mutated in the B.1.351 and B.1.1.7 variants. The vaccine-associated CD4 TCRs covered the entire spike protein, and the dominant responses fell in regions 160-218 and 743-854.

The source of this sequence is an adult in good health. The sequencing used peripheral blood, collected on day 0 of AZD1222 vaccination.

The nucleotide sequence reads TGCGCCAGCAGCCCGGGAGGCAGACGCTATGGCTACACCTTC. It is translated as CASSPGGRRYGYTF. The V and J segments used are TRBV5-1 and TRBJ1-2; there is no confident call for the D gene. The germline ends are 14 bases apart after V is trimmed by 4 bases and J by 4 bases. Its CDR3 holds 14 amino acids, cysteine through phenylalanine. Just CDR3 DNA is preserved here, 42 bases in frame from base 1. The germline V gene specifies SGHRS as CDR1 and YFSETQ as CDR2.